These T cell receptor beta chains were read from a single sample in a study of OX40 agonist ivuxolimab in advanced cancers. Method: immunoSEQ multiplex PCR; TCRdb's copy keeps in-frame clones and lacks some. Among about 64,000 clones listed, more than 80% were seen once. The starting material was CD4+ or CD8+ T cells sorted from blood, obtained in a trial of the OX40 agonist ivuxolimab. These receptors all stem from an adult with an advanced solid tumor such as melanoma, head and neck, liver or kidney cancer. CDR3s include the opening cysteine and the closing phenylalanine or tryptophan. Each record gives: clone size, J gene, D gene, V gene, CDR3 DNA, CDR3 protein. D genes are given only for firm matches. A clone size is listed for some rows: how often the clone was seen (once, few, many), or a class if it is expanded.

size: .; J: TRBJ2-5; D: .; V: TRBV5-1; DNA: TGCGCCAGCAGCTTTCGTATCCAAGAGACCCAGTACTTC; CDR3: CASSFRIQETQYF
size: .; J: TRBJ2-7; D: .; V: TRBV21-1; DNA: TGTGCCAGCAGCACCCGTCCCAAGGGCTGGGGGGACGAGCAGTACTTC; CDR3: CASSTRPKGWGDEQYF
size: .; J: TRBJ1-4; D: .; V: TRBV5-1; DNA: TGCGCCAGCGGTTGGGGGTCTAATGAAAAACTGTTTTTT; CDR3: CASGWGSNEKLFF
size: .; J: TRBJ2-5; D: TRBD2; V: TRBV7-6; DNA: TGTGCCAGCAGCCAAGGACTAGTAATCCAGTACTTC; CDR3: CASSQGLVIQYF
size: .; J: TRBJ2-3; D: TRBD2; V: TRBV18; DNA: TGTGCCAGCTCACCCTACAAAGTGGGCGGATCTGTCGGGAGGGCCTCGTCAGATACGCAGTATTTT; CDR3: CASSPYKVGGSVGRASSDTQYF
size: .; J: TRBJ1-1; D: .; V: TRBV11-2; DNA: TGTGCCAGCAGCCAAAACAGGGACCTCCTCCTAGGGGCTTTCTTT; CDR3: CASSQNRDLLLGAFF
size: .; J: TRBJ2-7; D: TRBD1; V: TRBV19; DNA: TGTGCCAGTAGTATGGACAGGGTTCGCGAGCAGTACTTC; CDR3: CASSMDRVREQYF
size: .; J: TRBJ2-7; D: .; V: TRBV10-3; DNA: TGTGCCACCTCTACAGGGTTGAGCGACGAGCAGTACTTC; CDR3: CATSTGLSDEQYF
size: .; J: TRBJ2-1; D: TRBD1; V: TRBV7-7; DNA: TGTGCTAGCAGTCCACAGGGGAATGAGCAGTTCTTC; CDR3: CASSPQGNEQFF
size: few; J: TRBJ2-7; D: TRBD2; V: TRBV30; DNA: TGTGCCTGGACGAGGGGCCTAGCGGGAATGGTCGAGCAGTACTTC; CDR3: CAWTRGLAGMVEQYF
size: .; J: TRBJ2-7; D: TRBD2; V: TRBV6-5; DNA: TGTGCCAGCACCAAGACTAGCGGTTCCTACGAGCAGTACTTC; CDR3: CASTKTSGSYEQYF
size: .; J: TRBJ2-4; D: TRBD2; V: TRBV14; DNA: TGTGCCAGCAGCCAAATCGGGGGGGACATTCAGTACTTC; CDR3: CASSQIGGDIQYF
size: few; J: TRBJ2-3; D: .; V: TRBV5-6; DNA: TGTGCCAGCAGCTTGGGGCTAGCGTCGGGTCAAGATACGCAGTATTTT; CDR3: CASSLGLASGQDTQYF
size: .; J: TRBJ2-1; D: TRBD2; V: TRBV7-8; DNA: TGTGCCAGCAGCTTAGGGGGTAGCGGGAGCTCCTACAATGAGCAGTTCTTC; CDR3: CASSLGGSGSSYNEQFF
size: .; J: TRBJ2-7; D: TRBD2; V: TRBV5-1; DNA: TGCGCCAGCAGTTTTCGACCGGGACTAGCGGGAAAGGGCTCCTACGAGCAGTACTTC; CDR3: CASSFRPGLAGKGSYEQYF
size: few; J: TRBJ1-1; D: .; V: TRBV6-1; DNA: TGTGCCAGCAGTGAGGGGCGTCATGAAGCTTTCTTT; CDR3: CASSEGRHEAFF
size: .; J: TRBJ1-2; D: .; V: TRBV9; DNA: TGTGCCAGCAGCGTAGATGCCGAGGGCGGCTACACCTTC; CDR3: CASSVDAEGGYTF
size: .; J: TRBJ2-2; D: .; V: TRBV7-3; DNA: TGTGCCAGCAGCTTAACCCGGTCTTCCGGGGAGCTGTTTTTT; CDR3: CASSLTRSSGELFF
size: once; J: TRBJ1-6; D: .; V: TRBV15; DNA: TGTGCCACCAGCGCAGGGAGCTCCTATAATTCACCCCTCCACTTT; CDR3: CATSAGSSYNSPLHF
size: once; J: TRBJ2-5; D: TRBD2; V: TRBV2; DNA: TGTGCCAGCAGGGAGGGACTAGCGGGAGAGACCCAGTACTTC; CDR3: CASREGLAGETQYF
size: .; J: TRBJ1-2; D: TRBD1; V: TRBV28; DNA: TGTGCCAGCAGCCCTCCCGACAGGGCCTATGGCTACACCTTC; CDR3: CASSPPDRAYGYTF
size: .; J: TRBJ1-5; D: TRBD1; V: TRBV11-2; DNA: TGTGCCAGCAGCTCGGGACAGGGGGTGGCCCAGCCCCAGCATTTT; CDR3: CASSSGQGVAQPQHF
size: .; J: TRBJ2-7; D: TRBD2; V: TRBV5-1; DNA: TGCGCCAGCAGCCCGGTCTCGGCGGGAGGGTACGAGCAGTACTTC; CDR3: CASSPVSAGGYEQYF
size: .; J: TRBJ2-5; D: TRBD1; V: TRBV5-1; DNA: TGCGCCAGCAGCTTGGGCGGGACAGGGATGGAAGAGACCCAGTACTTC; CDR3: CASSLGGTGMEETQYF
size: .; J: TRBJ2-3; D: .; V: TRBV28; DNA: TGTGCCAGCAGTTTGTCAGGGACCACAGATACGCAGTATTTT; CDR3: CASSLSGTTDTQYF
size: .; J: TRBJ1-4; D: .; V: TRBV19; DNA: TGTGCCAGTAGTAGCACTCGGACAGCAACTAATGAAAAACTGTTTTTT; CDR3: CASSSTRTATNEKLFF
size: .; J: TRBJ1-3; D: .; V: TRBV28; DNA: TGTGCCAGCAGTTTTAGTTTAGCGGGGGCAGGAAACACCATATATTTT; CDR3: CASSFSLAGAGNTIYF
size: .; J: TRBJ2-1; D: .; V: TRBV29-1; DNA: TGCAGCGTTGAGGCAGGGAAGTTCAATGAGCAGTTCTTC; CDR3: CSVEAGKFNEQFF
size: .; J: TRBJ1-5; D: .; V: TRBV25-1; DNA: TGTGCCAGCAGTCAGGCCGGGGGCAATCAGCCCCAGCATTTT; CDR3: CASSQAGGNQPQHF
size: .; J: TRBJ2-7; D: TRBD2; V: TRBV2; DNA: TGTGCCAGCAGTGAAGGATCTCCTAGCGGGAGGGCCTACTTC; CDR3: CASSEGSPSGRAYF
size: .; J: TRBJ1-5; D: TRBD1; V: TRBV28; DNA: TGTGCCAGCAGCCGGGACAGTAGCAATCAGCCCCAGCATTTT; CDR3: CASSRDSSNQPQHF
size: .; J: TRBJ2-4; D: .; V: TRBV30; DNA: TGTGCCGCCTTGTCCCGACTAAAAGGGGCCAAAAACATTCAGTACTTC; CDR3: CAALSRLKGAKNIQYF
size: once; J: TRBJ2-1; D: .; V: TRBV19; DNA: TGTGCCAGTTCAATATGGGGACTGGGATACAATGAGCAGTTCTTC; CDR3: CASSIWGLGYNEQFF
size: .; J: TRBJ2-7; D: .; V: TRBV29-1; DNA: TGCAGCGTCGGGGACAACTACGAGCAGTACTTC; CDR3: CSVGDNYEQYF
size: .; J: TRBJ2-2; D: .; V: TRBV15; DNA: TGTGCCACCAGCAACCAAGGGGACACCGGGGAGCTGTTTTTT; CDR3: CATSNQGDTGELFF
size: once; J: TRBJ2-5; D: TRBD2; V: TRBV11-2; DNA: TGTGCCAGCAGCTTATGGGGTAGCGGGGTATACCAAGAGACCCAGTACTTC; CDR3: CASSLWGSGVYQETQYF
size: .; J: TRBJ2-5; D: TRBD2; V: TRBV27; DNA: TGTGCCAGCGGGCCGGGAGGGGGGGAGACCCAGTACTTC; CDR3: CASGPGGGETQYF
size: .; J: TRBJ2-7; D: TRBD1; V: TRBV6-6; DNA: TGTGCCAGCAGATCGACAGGGAGCTCCTACGAGCAGTACTTC; CDR3: CASRSTGSSYEQYF
size: .; J: TRBJ2-6; D: TRBD1; V: TRBV5-1; DNA: TGCGCCAGCAGCTCCGGGACAGGAATTACTGGGGCCAACGTCCTGACTTTC; CDR3: CASSSGTGITGANVLTF
size: .; J: TRBJ2-3; D: TRBD2; V: TRBV29-1; DNA: TGCAGCGTTGTGAGTCCGAGCGGGGACACAGATACGCAGTATTTT; CDR3: CSVVSPSGDTDTQYF
size: .; J: TRBJ2-2; D: .; V: TRBV27; DNA: TGTGCCAGCAGTTTAGGCTCCGGGGAGCTGTTTTTT; CDR3: CASSLGSGELFF
size: .; J: TRBJ2-3; D: TRBD1; V: TRBV19; DNA: TGTGCCAGCAATATGGGACAGGGGGCAAACACAGATACGCAGTATTTT; CDR3: CASNMGQGANTDTQYF
size: .; J: TRBJ1-5; D: .; V: TRBV6-1; DNA: TGTGCCAGCAGTGTTAGAGGGGTGGTACAGCCCCAGCATTTT; CDR3: CASSVRGVVQPQHF
size: once; J: TRBJ2-1; D: TRBD2; V: TRBV29-1; DNA: TGCAGCGTAAAGAGCGGGAGTATTGGTTCGAATGAGCAGTTCTTC; CDR3: CSVKSGSIGSNEQFF
size: .; J: TRBJ2-5; D: .; V: TRBV18; DNA: TGTGCCAGCTCACCACGCGAGAGAGAGACCCAGTACTTC; CDR3: CASSPRERETQYF
size: .; J: TRBJ1-2; D: .; V: TRBV28; DNA: TGTGCCAGCAGTTGGGGCTTTAGGGGCACCTATGGCTACACCTTC; CDR3: CASSWGFRGTYGYTF
size: .; J: TRBJ1-6; D: .; V: TRBV27; DNA: TGTGCCAGCACCCGTGGGGGGGTCTATAATTCACCCCTCCACTTT; CDR3: CASTRGGVYNSPLHF
size: .; J: TRBJ2-1; D: TRBD2; V: TRBV11-2; DNA: TGTGCCAGCAGCTTTGAAACTAGCGGAAAAGGGTACAATGAGCAGTTCTTC; CDR3: CASSFETSGKGYNEQFF
size: .; J: TRBJ2-3; D: .; V: TRBV7-2; DNA: TGTGCCAGCAGCCCAGGGTACACAGATACGCAGTATTTT; CDR3: CASSPGYTDTQYF
size: .; J: TRBJ2-3; D: TRBD2; V: TRBV2; DNA: TGTGCCACTCGACTGGGCGGGGGAACAGATACGCAGTATTTT; CDR3: CATRLGGGTDTQYF